This T cell receptor (beta chain) was obtained from a study of T-cell reconstitution after alpha-beta-depleted transplantation in children. This clonotype came up a few times. Its antigen is still unknown. Unique molecular identifiers featured in how the TCRbeta library was prepared. Each CDR3 protein gets one entry after TCRdb re-called the PCR reads with MiXCR. The repertoire holds some 830,000 distinct CDR3 sequences, with approximately 15% as singletons. The CDR3 consists of 14 residues. The germline CDR1 and CDR2 sequences are DFQATT and SNEGSKA (reference sequence). V lost 6 bases and J 5 bases, leaving 16 bases between the germline ends. Study-wide results and limits: Newly produced T cells mostly provided counts and TCRbeta diversity after one year, as hyperexpanded clones declined. Recipient T cells and thymic progenitors that survived were the source of the high TCRbeta diversity seen at day 60 in some patients. Reportedly, alpha-beta T cells present about two months post-transplant originated from several hundred expanded clones of graft origin.

The sequencing used PBMCs, mostly from graft donor cells, collected 360 days after TCRalphabeta/CD19-depleted stem cell transplant. This clonotype was obtained from a male patient between 5 and 17 years old who had a stem cell transplant for acute lymphoblastic leukemia, so the T cells may come from the graft donor. J is TRBJ1-4 and V is TRBV20-1; D call uncertain. CDR3 sequence: CSAIRYALNEKLFF. The CDR3 DNA reads TGCAGTGCCATCCGGTATGCCCTCAATGAAAAACTGTTTTTT.